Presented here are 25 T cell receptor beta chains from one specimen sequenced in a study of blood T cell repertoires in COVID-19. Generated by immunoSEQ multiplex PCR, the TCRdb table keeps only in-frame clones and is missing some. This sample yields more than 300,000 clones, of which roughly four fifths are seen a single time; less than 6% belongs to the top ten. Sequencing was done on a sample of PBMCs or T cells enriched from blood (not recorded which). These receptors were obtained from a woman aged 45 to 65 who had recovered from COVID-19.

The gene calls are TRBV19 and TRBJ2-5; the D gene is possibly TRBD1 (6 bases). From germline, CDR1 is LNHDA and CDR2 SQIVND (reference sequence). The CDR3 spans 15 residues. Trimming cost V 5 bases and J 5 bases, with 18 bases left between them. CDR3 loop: CASSSSDSSRETQYF. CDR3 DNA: TGTGCCAGTAGTTCCTCGGACAGCTCGCGCGAGACCCAGTACTTC.

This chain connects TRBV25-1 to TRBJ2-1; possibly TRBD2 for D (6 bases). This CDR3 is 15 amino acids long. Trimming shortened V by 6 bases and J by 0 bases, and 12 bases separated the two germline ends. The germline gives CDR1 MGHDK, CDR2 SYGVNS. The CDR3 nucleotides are TGTGCCAGCAGCGTTCTAGCGAACTCCTACAATGAGCAGTTCTTC. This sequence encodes CASSVLANSYNEQFF.

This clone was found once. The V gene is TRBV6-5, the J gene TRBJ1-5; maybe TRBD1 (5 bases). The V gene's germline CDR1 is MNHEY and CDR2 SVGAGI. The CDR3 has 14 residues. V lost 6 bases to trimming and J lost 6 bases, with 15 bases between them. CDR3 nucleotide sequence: TGTGCCAGCAGACCTCAGGGCTCGGGTCAGCCCCAGCATTTT. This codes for CASRPQGSGQPQHF.

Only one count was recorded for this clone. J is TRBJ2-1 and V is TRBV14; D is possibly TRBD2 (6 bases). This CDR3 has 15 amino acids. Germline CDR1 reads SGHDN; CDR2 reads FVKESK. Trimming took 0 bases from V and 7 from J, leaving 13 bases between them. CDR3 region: CASSQDAGKRNEQFF. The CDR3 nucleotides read TGTGCCAGCAGCCAAGATGCGGGAAAGCGGAATGAGCAGTTCTTC.

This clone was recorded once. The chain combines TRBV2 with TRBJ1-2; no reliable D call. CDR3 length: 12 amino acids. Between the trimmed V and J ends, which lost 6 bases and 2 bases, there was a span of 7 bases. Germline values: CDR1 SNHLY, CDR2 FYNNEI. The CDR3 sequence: CASRLSNYGYTF. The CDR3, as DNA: TGTGCCAGCAGGCTATCGAACTATGGCTACACCTTC.

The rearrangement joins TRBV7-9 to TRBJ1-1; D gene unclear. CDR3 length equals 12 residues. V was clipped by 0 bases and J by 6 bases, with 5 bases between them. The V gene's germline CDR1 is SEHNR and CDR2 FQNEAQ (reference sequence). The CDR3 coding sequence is TGTGCCAGCAGCTTAGCCCAGGCTGAAGCTTTCTTT. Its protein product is CASSLAQAEAFF.

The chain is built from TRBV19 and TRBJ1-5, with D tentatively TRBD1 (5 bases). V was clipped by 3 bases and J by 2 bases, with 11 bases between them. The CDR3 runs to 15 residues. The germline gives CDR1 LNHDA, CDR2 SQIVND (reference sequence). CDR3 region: CASSIVGARNQPQHF. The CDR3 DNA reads TGTGCCAGTAGTATTGTTGGGGCGCGCAATCAGCCCCAGCATTTT. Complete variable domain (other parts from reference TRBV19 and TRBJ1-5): DGGITQSPKYLFRKEGQNVTLSCEQNLNHDAMYWYRQDPGQGLRLIYYSQIVNDFQKGDIAEGYSVSREKKESFPLTVTSAQKNPTAFYLCASSIVGARNQPQHFGDGTRLSIL.

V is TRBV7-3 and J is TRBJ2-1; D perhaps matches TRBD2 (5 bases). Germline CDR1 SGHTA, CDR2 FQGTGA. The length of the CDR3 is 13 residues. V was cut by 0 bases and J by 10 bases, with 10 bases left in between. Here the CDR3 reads CASSLTTTGEQFF. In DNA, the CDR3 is TGTGCCAGCAGCTTAACGACAACGGGGGAGCAGTTCTTC.

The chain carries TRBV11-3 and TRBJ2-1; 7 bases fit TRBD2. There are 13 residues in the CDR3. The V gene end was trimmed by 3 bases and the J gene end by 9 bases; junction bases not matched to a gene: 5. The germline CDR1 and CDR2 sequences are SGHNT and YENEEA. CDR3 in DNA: TGTGCCAGCAGCTTGGTCTTAGCGGGTGAGCAGTTCTTC. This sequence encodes CASSLVLAGEQFF. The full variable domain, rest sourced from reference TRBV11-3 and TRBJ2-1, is EAGVVQSPRYKIIEKKQPVAFWCNPISGHNTLYWYLQNLGQGPELLIRYENEEAVDDSQLPKDRFSAERLKGVDSTLKIQPAELGDSAVYLCASSLVLAGEQFFGPGTRLTVL.

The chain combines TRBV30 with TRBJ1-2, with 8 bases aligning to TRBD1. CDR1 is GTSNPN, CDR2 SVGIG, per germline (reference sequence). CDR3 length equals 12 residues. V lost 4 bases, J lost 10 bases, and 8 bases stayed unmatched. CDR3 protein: CAWTQGASDYTF. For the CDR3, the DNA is TGTGCCTGGACGCAGGGGGCGAGCGACTACACCTTC.

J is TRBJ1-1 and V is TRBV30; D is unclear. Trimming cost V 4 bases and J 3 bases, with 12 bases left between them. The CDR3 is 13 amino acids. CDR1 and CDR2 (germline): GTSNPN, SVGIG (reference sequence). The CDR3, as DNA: TGTGCCTGGAAGGAGGGAGGATACACTGAAGCTTTCTTT. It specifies CAWKEGGYTEAFF.

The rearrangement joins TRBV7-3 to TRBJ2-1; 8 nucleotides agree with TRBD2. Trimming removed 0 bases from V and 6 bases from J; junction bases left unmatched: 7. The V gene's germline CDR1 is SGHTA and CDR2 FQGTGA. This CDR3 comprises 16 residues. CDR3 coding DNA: TGTGCCAGCAGCTTAACACGCTCGGGAGGGGGCAATGAGCAGTTCTTC. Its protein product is CASSLTRSGGGNEQFF.

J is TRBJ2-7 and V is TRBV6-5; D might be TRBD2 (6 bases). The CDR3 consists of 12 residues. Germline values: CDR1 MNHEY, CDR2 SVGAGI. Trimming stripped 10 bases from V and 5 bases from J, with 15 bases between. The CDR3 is CATRTGVNEQYF. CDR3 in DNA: TGTGCCACCCGAACGGGGGTCAACGAGCAGTACTTC.

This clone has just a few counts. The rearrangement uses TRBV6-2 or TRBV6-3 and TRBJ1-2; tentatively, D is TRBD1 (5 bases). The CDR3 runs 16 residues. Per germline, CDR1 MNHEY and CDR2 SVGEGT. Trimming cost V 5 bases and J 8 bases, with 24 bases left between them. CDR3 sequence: CASSPGSGPLLGGYTF. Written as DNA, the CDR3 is TGTGCCAGCAGTCCCGGGTCAGGGCCGCTATTGGGCGGCTACACCTTC.

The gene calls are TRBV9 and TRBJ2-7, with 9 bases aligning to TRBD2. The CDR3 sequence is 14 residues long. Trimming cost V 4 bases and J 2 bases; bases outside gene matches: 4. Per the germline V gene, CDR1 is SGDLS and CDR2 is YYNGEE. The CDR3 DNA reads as TGTGCCAGCAGCTCTAGCGGGACGGCCTACGAGCAGTACTTC. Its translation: CASSSSGTAYEQYF.

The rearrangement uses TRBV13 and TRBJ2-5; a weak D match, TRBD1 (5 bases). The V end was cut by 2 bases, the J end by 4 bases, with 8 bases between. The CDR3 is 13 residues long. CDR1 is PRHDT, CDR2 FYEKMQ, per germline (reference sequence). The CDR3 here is CASSLRQGETQYF. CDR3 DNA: TGTGCCAGCAGCTTAAGGCAGGGAGAGACCCAGTACTTC.

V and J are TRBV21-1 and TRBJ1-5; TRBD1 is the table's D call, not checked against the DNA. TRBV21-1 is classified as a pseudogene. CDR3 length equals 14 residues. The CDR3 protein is CASSVQSSNQPQHF. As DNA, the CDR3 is TGTGCCAGCAGCGTACAGAGTAGCAATCAGCCCCAGCATTTT.

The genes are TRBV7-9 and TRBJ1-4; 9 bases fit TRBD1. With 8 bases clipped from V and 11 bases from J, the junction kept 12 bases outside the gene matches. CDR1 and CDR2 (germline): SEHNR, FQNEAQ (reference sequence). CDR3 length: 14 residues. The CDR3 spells CASSVVGTGSKLFF. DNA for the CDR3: TGTGCCAGCTCGGTGGTCGGGACAGGGTCCAAACTGTTTTTT.

The CDR3 spells CASSLQPSGEGYEQYF. The CDR3 bases are TGCGCCAGCAGCTTACAACCCTCGGGAGAGGGCTACGAGCAGTACTTC. V usage is TRBV5-1 and J usage is TRBJ2-7; D possibly corresponds to TRBD2 (6 bases). CDR1 and CDR2 from the germline V gene are SGHRS and YFSETQ. The V end was cut by 2 bases, the J end by 3 bases, with 18 bases between. CDR3 length: 16 residues.

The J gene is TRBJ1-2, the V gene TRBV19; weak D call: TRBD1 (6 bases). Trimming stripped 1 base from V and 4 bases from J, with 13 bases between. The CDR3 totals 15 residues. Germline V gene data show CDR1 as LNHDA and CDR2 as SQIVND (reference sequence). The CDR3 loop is CASSIGGTLRYGYTF. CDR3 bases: TGTGCCAGTAGTATAGGGGGGACACTTCGCTATGGCTACACCTTC.

DNA for the CDR3: TGCGCCAGCAGGTCTCATGTAGACACCGGGGAGCTGTTTTTT. It encodes CASRSHVDTGELFF. V gene TRBV5-1 combines with J gene TRBJ2-2; D is unclear. In germline, CDR1 is SGHRS, CDR2 YFSETQ. With 5 bases removed from V and 3 bases from J, the gap between germline ends came to 11 bases. The CDR3 runs 14 residues. Based on the CDR3 plus reference TRBV5-1 and TRBJ2-2, the full variable domain is KAGVTQTPRYLIKTRGQQVTLSCSPISGHRSVSWYQQTPGQGLQFLFEYFSETQRNKGNFPGRFSGRQFSNSRSEMNVSTLELGDSALYLCASRSHVDTGELFFGEGSRLTVL.

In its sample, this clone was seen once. Here the CDR3 reads CASSLESRGIEETQYF. The DNA for the CDR3 is TGCGCCAGCAGCTTGGAGTCCAGGGGCATAGAAGAGACCCAGTACTTC. The chain employs TRBV5-1 and TRBJ2-5; tentative D call: TRBD1 (6 bases). V was shortened by 0 bases and J by 3 bases, with 15 bases between the two germline ends. Germline V CDR1 and CDR2: SGHRS, YFSETQ. This CDR3 is built from 16 residues.

The CDR3 nucleotides are TGTGCCAGCAGCTTAGCACAGGGAATGTCCTACGAGCAGTACTTC. Amino acid sequence: CASSLAQGMSYEQYF. V is TRBV7-2 and J is TRBJ2-7; maybe TRBD1 (6 bases). Germline V gene sequence: CDR1 SGHTA, CDR2 FQGNSA. The CDR3 has 15 amino acids. Trimming left V 0 bases short and J 1 base short, with 10 bases between.

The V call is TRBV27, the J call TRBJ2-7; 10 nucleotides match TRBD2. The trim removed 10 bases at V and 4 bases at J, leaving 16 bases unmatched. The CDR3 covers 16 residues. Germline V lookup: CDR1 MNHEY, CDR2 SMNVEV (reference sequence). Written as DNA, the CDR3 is TGTGCCACTCAGGGGATCGAAGCGGGAGGGCATTACGAGCAGTACTTC. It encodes CATQGIEAGGHYEQYF.

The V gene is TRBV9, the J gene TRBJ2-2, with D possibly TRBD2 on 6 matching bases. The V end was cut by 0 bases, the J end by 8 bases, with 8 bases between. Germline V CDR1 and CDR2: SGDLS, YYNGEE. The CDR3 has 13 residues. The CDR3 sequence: CASSVVGTGELFF. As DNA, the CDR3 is TGTGCCAGCAGCGTAGTCGGGACTGGGGAGCTGTTTTTT.